The sequence of this T cell receptor beta chain was determined in a study of early T cells in non-severe SARS-CoV-2 infection. About the research overall: Alpha and beta chains were unpaired, from unsorted whole-blood bulk RNA.

Points from the study as a whole: Anti-spike CD8 responses were favored by VDJdb matching, which missed private and CD4 specificities.

This CDR3 region has 17 residues. V was pared by 5 bases and J by 1 base, with 18 bases between. Researchers attached unique molecular identifiers to individual cDNA molecules. One entry per CDR3 protein, called by TCRdb with MiXCR from the 5' RACE reads. The data contain 63,000 or so distinct CDR3 sequences, roughly 10% of them singletons. Notes on this clonotype: As yet, its antigen is unknown.

The sequenced sample consisted of whole blood. The sequence derives from an adult who was a healthcare worker with PCR-confirmed SARS-CoV-2 infection or an uninfected control (not recorded which). J is TRBJ1-5 and V is TRBV12-3 or TRBV12-4; no firm D call. Here the CDR3 reads CASSPIPGLGSNQPQHF. CDR3 nucleotide sequence: TGTGCCAGCAGTCCAATTCCGGGGTTAGGAAGCAATCAGCCCCAGCATTTT.